This T cell receptor (beta chain) was retrieved from a study of blood T cell repertoires in COVID-19. Study-wide background: Samples came from the United States, Italy and Spain, spanning acute and convalescent COVID-19. T cells, B-cell-depleted T cells, or PBMCs supplied cDNA or gDNA.

Per the original data handling: How many nucleated cells were present was estimated from reference gene primer amplification. Measured with immunoSEQ multiplex PCR; TCRdb has only the in-frame clones, and not every one. The DNA was the basis for D and trimming; V, J and clone size are from that table. Of about 210,000 clones in the sample, roughly four fifths are singletons; the top ten hold 12%. CDR3 length equals 15 residues. Germline CDR1 reads MRHNA; CDR2 reads SNTAGT. V was shortened by 6 bases and J by 5 bases, with 17 bases between the two germline ends. The rearrangement uses TRBV6-4 and TRBJ2-1; the D gene is possibly TRBD2 (6 bases). The TCR originated in a woman between 40 and 50 years old with acute or convalescent COVID-19. Input material: peripheral blood. CDR3 amino acids: CASSPWAGRDNEQFF. The CDR3 DNA reads TGTGCCAGCAGCCCTTGGGCGGGGAGAGACAATGAGCAGTTCTTC.